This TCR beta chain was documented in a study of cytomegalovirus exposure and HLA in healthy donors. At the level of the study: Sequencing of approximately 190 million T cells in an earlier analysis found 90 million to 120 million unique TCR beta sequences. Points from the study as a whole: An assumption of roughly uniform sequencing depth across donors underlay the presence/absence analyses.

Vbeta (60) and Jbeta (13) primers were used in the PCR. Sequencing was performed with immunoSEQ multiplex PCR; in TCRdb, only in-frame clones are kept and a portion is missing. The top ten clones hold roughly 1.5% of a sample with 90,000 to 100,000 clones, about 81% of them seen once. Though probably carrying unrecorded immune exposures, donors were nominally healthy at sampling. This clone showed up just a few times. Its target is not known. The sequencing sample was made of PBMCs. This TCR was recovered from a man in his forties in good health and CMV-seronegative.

The DNA for the CDR3 is TGCGCCAGCAGCTTGGAAAGGCAGGCGAACACTGAAGCTTTCTTT. Its translation: CASSLERQANTEAFF. This sequence joins TRBV5-1 and TRBJ1-1, with unresolved D. Germline CDR1 and CDR2: SGHRS and YFSETQ. CDR3 length: 15 residues. Trimming removed 0 bases at V and 1 base at J, with 10 bases between.